The table lists the clone carrying this T cell receptor beta chain with a few counts. Per germline, CDR1 KGHSH and CDR2 LQKENI. The CDR3 runs to 15 residues. Trimming removed 5 bases from V and 5 bases from J; junction bases left unmatched: 5. The data are from a study of blood T cell repertoires in COVID-19. TCRdb's copy holds only in-frame clones and misses some; the assay was immunoSEQ multiplex PCR. Of fewer than 180,000 clones in the sample, approximately 90% were seen once. Sequencing input: peripheral blood. The chain uses TRBV18 and TRBJ1-6; 8 bases are a match to TRBD1. This TCR derives from a woman aged 60-75 years with active or convalescent COVID-19. The CDR3 loop reads CASSSTGVHNSPLHF. In DNA, the CDR3 is TGTGCCAGCTCATCGACAGGGGTCCATAATTCACCCCTCCACTTT.